One and the same sample provided the 6 T cell receptor beta chains below, sequenced in a study of neoadjuvant anti-PD-1 for oral cavity cancer. Assay used: immunoSEQ multiplex PCR; TCRdb lists only in-frame clones, some missing. Among roughly 14,000 clones listed, roughly 80% were seen once. Indicated time point: after neoadjuvant nivolumab, at surgical resection. Sample: PBMCs, taken after nivolumab (anti-PD-1) treatment. These receptor sequences come from a person between 40 and 85 years old with oral cavity squamous cell carcinoma.

This clone has just a few counts. This chain uses TRBV11-2 with TRBJ1-2; TRBD1 aligns across 8 bases. The CDR3 totals 16 residues. CDR1 and CDR2 (germline): SGHAT, FQNNGV. Losses at the gene ends were 7 bases for V and 3 bases for J; bases not matched to a gene: 13. The CDR3 nucleotides are TGTGCCAGCACCCGAATCAGGGGGCGATTGGACTATGGCTACACCTTC. Translating gives CASTRIRGRLDYGYTF.

This clone came up a few times. The CDR3 loop reads CAWSALFDGYTF. The CDR3 region has the DNA TGTGCCTGGAGTGCACTCTTTGATGGCTACACCTTC. The rearrangement uses TRBV30 and TRBJ1-2; no reliable D call. Germline CDR1 is GTSNPN and CDR2 is SVGIG (reference sequence). The CDR3 extends over 12 amino acids. V lost 1 base, J lost 6 bases, and 9 bases lay in between.

CDR3 in amino acids: CAISESLAGGYNEQFF. The CDR3 region has the DNA TGTGCCATCAGTGAGTCGCTGGCAGGGGGATACAATGAGCAGTTCTTC. The chain combines TRBV10-3 with TRBJ2-1; 7 nucleotides line up with TRBD1. Germline V lookup: CDR1 ENHRY, CDR2 SYGVKD. The ends lost 0 bases at V and 4 bases at J; junction bases unmatched: 6. CDR3 length: 16 residues.

V gene TRBV5-1 combines with J gene TRBJ2-5, with D possibly matching TRBD2 (6 bases). The CDR3 has 15 residues. Germline V gene data show CDR1 as SGHRS and CDR2 as YFSETQ. Trimming left V 2 bases short and J 5 bases short, with 16 bases between. The CDR3 loop reads CASSFAGAGGETQYF. In DNA form, the CDR3 reads TGCGCCAGCAGCTTTGCGGGCGCTGGGGGGGAGACCCAGTACTTC.

The rearrangement joins TRBV2 to TRBJ2-7; the match to TRBD1 covers 7 bases. Germline V gives CDR1 SNHLY, CDR2 FYNNEI. The CDR3 has 15 residues. The J segment lost 0 bases and the V segment lost 9 bases, leaving 11 bases of the junction unmatched. The CDR3 loop reads CASRTRDSSSYEQYF. CDR3 sequence (DNA): TGTGCCAGTAGGACTCGGGACAGTAGCTCCTACGAGCAGTACTTC.

The rearrangement joins TRBV7-9 to TRBJ2-5; TRBD1 aligns across 8 bases. The V and J ends lost 5 bases and 1 base, in that order; junction bases with no gene match: 6. Germline V gene data show CDR1 as SEHNR and CDR2 as FQNEAQ (reference sequence). CDR3 length equals 15 residues. The CDR3 DNA reads as TGTGCCAGCAGCCCCCCGGACAGGGCCCAAGAGACCCAGTACTTC. As protein: CASSPPDRAQETQYF. Complete variable domain (other parts from reference TRBV7-9 and TRBJ2-5): DTGVSQNPRHKITKRGQNVTFRCDPISEHNRLYWYRQTLGQGPEFLTYFQNEAQLEKSRLLSDRFSAERPKGSFSTLEIQRTEQGDSAMYLCASSPPDRAQETQYFGPGTRLLVL.